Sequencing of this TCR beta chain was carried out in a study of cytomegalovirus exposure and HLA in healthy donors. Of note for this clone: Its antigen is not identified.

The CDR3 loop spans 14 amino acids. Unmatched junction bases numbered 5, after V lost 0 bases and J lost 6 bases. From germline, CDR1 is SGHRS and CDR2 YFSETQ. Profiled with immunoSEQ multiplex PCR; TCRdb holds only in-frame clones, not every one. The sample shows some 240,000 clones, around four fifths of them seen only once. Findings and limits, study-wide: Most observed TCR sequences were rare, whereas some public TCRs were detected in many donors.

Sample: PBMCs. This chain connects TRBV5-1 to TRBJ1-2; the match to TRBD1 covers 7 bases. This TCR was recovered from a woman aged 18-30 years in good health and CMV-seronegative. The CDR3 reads CASSLGRGQDGYTF. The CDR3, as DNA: TGCGCCAGCAGCTTGGGAAGGGGGCAGGATGGCTACACCTTC.